This T cell receptor beta chain was obtained from a study of CD8 T cells in ankylosing spondylitis. Quantitative molecular-barcoded 5'-RACE generated the TCR beta libraries. TCRdb used MiXCR to reprocess the 5' RACE reads, holding one entry per CDR3 protein. Of about 440,000 distinct CDR3 sequences in the sample, more than 15% were seen once. Notes on this clonotype: Antigen specificity is unknown.

Germline CDR1 and CDR2: LGHDT and YNNKEL (reference sequence). This CDR3 spans 12 amino acids. Trimming took 3 bases from V and 8 from J, leaving 8 bases between them. Findings and limits, study-wide: It appeared that ankylosing spondylitis blood was characterized by a TCR beta motif of eight highly homologous variants. Matched ankylosing spondylitis synovial fluid reportedly showed significant enrichment of disease-linked clones. Reports of some motif variants in reactive arthritis synovial fluid and blood predate this one. Clones linked to disease, bearing a CD8+ phenotype, were relatively rare in peripheral blood.

The V call is TRBV3-1, the J call TRBJ2-1; no clear D. The TCR comes from a male donor with ankylosing spondylitis. Material: blood, either unsorted or a sorted T cell fraction (not recorded which). The CDR3 DNA reads TGTGCCAGCAGCCATGGGTTTGATGAGCAGTTCTTC. Its translation is CASSHGFDEQFF.